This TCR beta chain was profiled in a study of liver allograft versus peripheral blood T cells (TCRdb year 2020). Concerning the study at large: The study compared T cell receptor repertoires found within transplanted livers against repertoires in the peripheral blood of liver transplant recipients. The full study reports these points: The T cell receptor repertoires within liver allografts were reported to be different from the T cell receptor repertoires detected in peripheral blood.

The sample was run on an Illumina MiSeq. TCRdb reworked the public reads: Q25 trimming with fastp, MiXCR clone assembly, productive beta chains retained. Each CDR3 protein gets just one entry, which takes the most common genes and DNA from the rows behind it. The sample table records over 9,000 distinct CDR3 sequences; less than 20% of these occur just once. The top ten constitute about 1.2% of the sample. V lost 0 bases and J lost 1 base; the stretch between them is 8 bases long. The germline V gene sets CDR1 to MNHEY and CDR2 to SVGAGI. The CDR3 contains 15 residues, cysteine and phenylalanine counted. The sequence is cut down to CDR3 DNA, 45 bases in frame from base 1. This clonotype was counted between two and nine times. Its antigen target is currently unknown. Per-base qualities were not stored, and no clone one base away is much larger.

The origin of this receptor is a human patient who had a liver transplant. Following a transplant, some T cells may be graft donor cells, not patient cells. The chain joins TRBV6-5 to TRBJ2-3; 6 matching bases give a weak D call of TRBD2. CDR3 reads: CASSYSGGGTDTQYF. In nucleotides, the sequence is TGTGCCAGCAGTTACTCCGGGGGAGGCACAGATACGCAGTATTTT.